This T cell receptor (beta chain) originates from a study of human T cells and chemical hapten exposure. Study-level information: A roughly 2 cm by roughly 2 cm inner upper arm patch received 2% DPC for sensitization. Across the whole study, which lasted roughly 24 weeks, patients were given diphenylcyclopropenone on the scalp once a week.

As to time point: patch test 1, 2 weeks after DPC sensitization. The treatment was: therapeutic diphenylcyclopropenone sensitization with weekly scalp DPC. The total RNA was obtained from whole blood that was not fractionated. Separate cDNA molecules received unique molecular identifiers, which the library attached to them. Each CDR3 protein gets one entry after TCRdb re-called the RACE reads with MiXCR. The sample lists about 380,000 distinct CDR3 sequences, approximately 4.4% occurring once. CDR1 and CDR2 from the germline V gene are LGHDT and YNNKEL (reference sequence). The ends lost 3 bases at V and 9 bases at J; junction bases unmatched: 8. The CDR3 loop spans 14 amino acids. This clonotype was recorded a few times.

The chain recombines TRBV3-1 with TRBJ2-1; the match to TRBD2 covers 7 bases. The specimen was whole blood, collected in connection with sensitization to the hapten diphenylcyclopropenone (DPC). The TCR comes from a woman aged 45-65 years with alopecia areata. Some clones in this sample may be carry-over from other donors' samples. CDR3 in amino acids: CASSQKRGQGEQFF. The CDR3 bases are TGTGCCAGCAGCCAGAAGCGGGGTCAAGGTGAGCAGTTCTTC.